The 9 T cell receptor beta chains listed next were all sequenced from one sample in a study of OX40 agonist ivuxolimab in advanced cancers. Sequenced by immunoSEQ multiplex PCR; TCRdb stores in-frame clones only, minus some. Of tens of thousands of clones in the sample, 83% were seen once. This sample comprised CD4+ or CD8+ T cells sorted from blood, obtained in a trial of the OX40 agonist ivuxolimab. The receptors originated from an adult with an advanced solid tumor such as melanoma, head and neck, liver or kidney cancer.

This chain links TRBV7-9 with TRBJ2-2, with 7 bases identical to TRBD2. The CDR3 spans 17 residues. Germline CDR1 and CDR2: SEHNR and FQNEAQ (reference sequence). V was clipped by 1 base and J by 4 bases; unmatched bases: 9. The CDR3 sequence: CASSLVGGPDLTGELFF. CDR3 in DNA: TGTGCCAGCAGCTTAGTGGGAGGGCCCGACCTCACCGGGGAGCTGTTTTTT.

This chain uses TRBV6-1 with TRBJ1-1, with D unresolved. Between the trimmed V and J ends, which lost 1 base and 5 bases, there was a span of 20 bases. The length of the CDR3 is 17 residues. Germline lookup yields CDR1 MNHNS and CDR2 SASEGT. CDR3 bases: TGTGCCAGCAGTGAAGTCGGTGGTTCCGGACGGGGAACTGAAGCTTTCTTT. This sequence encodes CASSEVGGSGRGTEAFF.

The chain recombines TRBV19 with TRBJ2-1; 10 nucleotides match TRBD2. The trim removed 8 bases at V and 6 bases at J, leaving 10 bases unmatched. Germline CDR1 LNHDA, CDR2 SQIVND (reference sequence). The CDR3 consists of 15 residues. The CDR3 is CASCRASGSCNEQFF. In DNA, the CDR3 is TGTGCCAGTTGCAGAGCTAGCGGGAGTTGCAATGAGCAGTTCTTC. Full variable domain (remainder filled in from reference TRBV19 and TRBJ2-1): DGGITQSPKYLFRKEGQNVTLSCEQNLNHDAMYWYRQDPGQGLRLIYYSQIVNDFQKGDIAEGYSVSREKKESFPLTVTSAQKNPTAFYLCASCRASGSCNEQFFGPGTRLTVL.

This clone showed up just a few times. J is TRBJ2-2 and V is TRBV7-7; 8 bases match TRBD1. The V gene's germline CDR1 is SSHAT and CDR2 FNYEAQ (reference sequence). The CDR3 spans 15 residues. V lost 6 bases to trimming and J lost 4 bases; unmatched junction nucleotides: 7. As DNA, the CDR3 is TGTGCCAGCAGTTCCGGGACAGGAGCCACCGGGGAGCTGTTTTTT. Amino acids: CASSSGTGATGELFF.

The CDR3 DNA is TGTGCCAGCAGAGACATCTTGACCGGACAGGAGGAGAACGAGCAGTACTTC. Translating it yields CASRDILTGQEENEQYF. J is TRBJ2-7 and V is TRBV21-1; TRBD1, as called in the table, went unchecked against the DNA. TRBV21-1 has pseudogene status. There are 17 residues in the CDR3.

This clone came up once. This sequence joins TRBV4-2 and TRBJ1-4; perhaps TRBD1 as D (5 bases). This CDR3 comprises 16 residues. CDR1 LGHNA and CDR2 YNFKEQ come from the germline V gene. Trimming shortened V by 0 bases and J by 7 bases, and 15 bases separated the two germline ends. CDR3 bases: TGTGCCAGCAGCCAAGAAGCGGTACGGGGGGGTGAAAAACTGTTTTTT. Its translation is CASSQEAVRGGEKLFF.

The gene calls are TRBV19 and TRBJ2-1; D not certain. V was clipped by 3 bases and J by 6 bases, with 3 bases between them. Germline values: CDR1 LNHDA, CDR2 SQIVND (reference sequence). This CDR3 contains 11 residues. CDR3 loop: CASSIFNEQFF. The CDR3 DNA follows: TGTGCCAGTAGTATCTTCAATGAGCAGTTCTTC.

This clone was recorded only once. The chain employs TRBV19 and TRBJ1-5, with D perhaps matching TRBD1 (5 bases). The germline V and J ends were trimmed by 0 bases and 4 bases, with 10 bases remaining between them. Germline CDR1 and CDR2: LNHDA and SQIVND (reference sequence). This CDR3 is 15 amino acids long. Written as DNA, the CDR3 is TGTGCCAGTAGTATAGAAAGGGGACGGAATCAGCCCCAGCATTTT. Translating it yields CASSIERGRNQPQHF. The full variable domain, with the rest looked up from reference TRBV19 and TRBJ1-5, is DGGITQSPKYLFRKEGQNVTLSCEQNLNHDAMYWYRQDPGQGLRLIYYSQIVNDFQKGDIAEGYSVSREKKESFPLTVTSAQKNPTAFYLCASSIERGRNQPQHFGDGTRLSIL.

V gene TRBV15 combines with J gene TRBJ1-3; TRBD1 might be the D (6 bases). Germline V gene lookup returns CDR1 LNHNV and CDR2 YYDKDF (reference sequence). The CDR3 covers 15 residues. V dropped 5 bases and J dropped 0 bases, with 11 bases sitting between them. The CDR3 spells CATSVTGLSGNTIYF. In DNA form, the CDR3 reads TGTGCCACCAGCGTGACAGGCCTCTCTGGAAACACCATATATTTT.